This section outlines one TCR beta chain sequence together with its context. The sample comes from a study of blood T cell repertoires in COVID-19. Sequencing was performed with immunoSEQ multiplex PCR; in TCRdb, only in-frame clones are kept and a portion is missing. The table includes 40,000 or so clones, roughly 78% detected once. Germline CDR1 and CDR2: MDHEN and SYDVKM. V was pared by 2 bases and J by 0 bases, with 5 bases between. This CDR3 has 14 residues. The TCR sequence derives from a man aged 70-80 years with acute or convalescent COVID-19. The chain has TRBV28 and TRBJ2-4; D is unclear. Sequences were obtained from peripheral blood. CDR3 in DNA: TGTGCCAGCAGTTTAGCGATAGCCAAAAACATTCAGTACTTC. Protein: CASSLAIAKNIQYF.